This T cell receptor (beta chain) was captured by sequencing in a study of blood T cell repertoires in COVID-19. Overall study context: The United States, Italy and Spain provided the acute and convalescent COVID-19 samples. Nucleic acid was either cDNA or gDNA, and it came from T cells, B-cell-depleted T cells, or PBMCs.

Under the authors' procedure: Estimation of nucleated cell counts relied on the amplification of reference gene primers. This table comes from immunoSEQ multiplex PCR, and its TCRdb copy is limited to in-frame clones, with some not included. V, J and clone size are those of that table, while D and trimming were read from the DNA. The sample consists of tens of thousands of clones, approximately 84% of them appearing once. The CDR3 is 13 amino acids. V lost 2 bases and J lost 0, with 2 bases in between. The sequenced material came from peripheral blood. The receptor was isolated from a man aged 50-59 years with acute or convalescent COVID-19. The V and J genes are TRBV12-3 or TRBV12-4 and TRBJ1-3; D is unclear. The CDR3 is CASSLRSGNTIYF. The CDR3 DNA reads TGTGCCAGCAGTTTACGCTCTGGAAACACCATATATTTT.